This T cell receptor beta chain was sequenced in a study of T-cell reconstitution after alpha-beta-depleted transplantation in children. Study-level findings and limits: Reportedly, alpha-beta T cells present about two months post-transplant originated from several hundred expanded clones of graft origin.

The CDR3 is 14 amino acids. Trimming stripped 5 bases from V and 4 bases from J, with 14 bases between. Unique molecular identifiers were built into the TCRbeta library. TCRdb independently ran MiXCR on the PCR reads; one entry per CDR3 protein. The data contain about 490,000 distinct CDR3 sequences, 10% of them singletons. This clonotype was recorded many times. What it recognizes is unknown. The TCR originated in a child aged 2 to 15 with inherited bone marrow failure, due to receive a stem cell transplant. V usage is TRBV12-3 or TRBV12-4 and J usage is TRBJ1-1, with a tentative D call TRBD1 (6 bases). The starting material was PBMCs, obtained before TCRalphabeta/CD19-depleted stem cell transplant. The DNA for the CDR3 is TGTGCCAGCAGTCCGCAAGGGGGGAGCACTGAAGCTTTCTTT. Residues: CASSPQGGSTEAFF.